This T cell receptor (beta chain) was sequenced in a study of shared clonotypes between healthy human individuals. Study-wide findings and caveats: Naive subsets generally had larger estimated richness than memory subsets.

CDR3 size: 12 residues. V lost 2 bases, J lost 7 bases, and 8 bases lay in between. Germline V gene data show CDR1 as MNHEY and CDR2 as SVGAGI. Note on this clone: The antigen is undetermined.

Across several immunoSEQ plates, the genomic DNA of each subset was split evenly. In the sorted-subset replicate PCRs, around 200 ng DNA, around 30,000 T cell genomes, was used. Sequenced by immunoSEQ multiplex PCR; TCRdb stores in-frame clones only, minus some. The sample shows over 2 million clones, roughly 92% of them seen only once. The specimen sequenced was naive CD4+ T cells from PBMCs. The subset is: CD45RA+ positively selected. This receptor was identified in a man aged 18 to 29 in good health. Some clones in this sample may be carry-over from other donors' samples. This chain links TRBV6-5 with TRBJ2-5; no clear D. The CDR3 region is CASSYGGATQYF. CDR3 in DNA: TGTGCCAGCAGTTACGGCGGCGCGACCCAGTACTTC.